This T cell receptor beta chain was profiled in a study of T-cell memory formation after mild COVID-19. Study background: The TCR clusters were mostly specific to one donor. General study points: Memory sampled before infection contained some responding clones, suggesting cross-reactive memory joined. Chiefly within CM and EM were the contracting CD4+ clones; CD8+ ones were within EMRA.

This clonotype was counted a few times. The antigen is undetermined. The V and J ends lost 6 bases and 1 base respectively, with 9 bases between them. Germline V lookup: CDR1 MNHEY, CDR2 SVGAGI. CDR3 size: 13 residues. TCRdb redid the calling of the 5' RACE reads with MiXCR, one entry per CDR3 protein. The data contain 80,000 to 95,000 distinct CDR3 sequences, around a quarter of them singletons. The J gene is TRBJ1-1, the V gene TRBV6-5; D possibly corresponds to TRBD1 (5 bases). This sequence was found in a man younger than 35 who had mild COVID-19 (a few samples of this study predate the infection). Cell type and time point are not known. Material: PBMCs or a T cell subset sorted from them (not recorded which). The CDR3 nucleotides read TGTGCCAGCAGAATTGGACAGAACACTGAAGCTTTCTTT. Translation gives CASRIGQNTEAFF.